Listed below are T cell receptor beta chains from one sample, sequenced in a study of cytomegalovirus exposure and HLA in healthy donors. Method: immunoSEQ multiplex PCR; TCRdb's copy keeps in-frame clones and lacks some. The sample lists 150,000 to 200,000 clones; about 80% were seen once. Sequenced sample: PBMCs. All receptors derive from a woman aged 40 to 55 in good health and CMV-seronegative. Each CDR3 is given with its conserved first and last residue. Fields, in order: V gene, clone size, D gene, J gene, CDR3 protein, CDR3 DNA. D genes are given only for firm matches. Some rows have no size entry. The others give once, few or many, or a class for an expanded clone.

>TRBV29-1|-|TRBD2|TRBJ2-7
CSVDLAGAYEQYF
TGCAGCGTTGACCTAGCGGGTGCCTACGAGCAGTACTTC
>TRBV4-2|-|-|TRBJ1-2
CASSPNRRADGYTF
TGTGCCAGCAGCCCTAATCGGCGGGCGGATGGCTACACCTTC
>TRBV21-1|-|-|TRBJ2-7
CASIQGRTSRFPYEQYF
TGTGCCAGCATCCAAGGGCGGACTAGCCGTTTTCCCTACGAGCAGTACTTC
>TRBV11-2|-|TRBD2|TRBJ2-1
CASSLFGGSLDNEQFF
TGTGCCAGCAGCTTGTTCGGCGGGAGTTTGGACAATGAGCAGTTCTTC
>TRBV10-3|-|TRBD2|TRBJ2-5
CAISTGTSGGETQYF
TGTGCCATCAGCACCGGGACTAGCGGGGGAGAGACCCAGTACTTC
>TRBV11-3|-|TRBD1|TRBJ1-5
CASSLQGGDQPQHF
TGTGCCAGCAGCTTACAGGGGGGTGATCAGCCCCAGCATTTT
>TRBV19|-|-|TRBJ1-5
CASSIVSGDGNQPQHF
TGTGCCAGTAGTATAGTCTCGGGGGATGGCAATCAGCCCCAGCATTTT
>TRBV5-1|few|-|TRBJ1-1
CASSLGRLNTEAFF
TGCGCCAGCAGCTTGGGGCGGTTGAACACTGAAGCTTTCTTT
>TRBV27|-|-|TRBJ2-5
CASSQQGPGETQYF
TGTGCCAGCAGTCAACAGGGACCGGGGGAGACCCAGTACTTC
>TRBV15|-|-|TRBJ2-7
CATSRAGYEQYF
TGTGCCACCAGCAGAGCAGGGTACGAGCAGTACTTC
>TRBV5-1|-|TRBD1|TRBJ2-7
CASSPNRGEQYF
TGCGCCAGCAGCCCAAACAGGGGCGAGCAGTACTTC
>TRBV6-5|-|-|TRBJ1-5
CASSFDHSQGQPQHF
TGTGCCAGCAGCTTTGACCACTCCCAGGGTCAGCCCCAGCATTTT
>TRBV7-9|-|-|TRBJ1-3
CASSRGDSGNTIYF
TGTGCCAGCAGTCGAGGAGACAGCGGAAACACCATATATTTT
>TRBV4-1|once|TRBD1|TRBJ2-5
CASSHDRASSVKTQYF
TGCGCCAGCAGCCACGACAGGGCGTCTTCCGTAAAGACCCAGTACTTC
>TRBV5-4|few|TRBD1|TRBJ1-1
CASSLGDRVSTEAFF
TGTGCCAGCAGCTTGGGGGACAGGGTCTCAACTGAAGCTTTCTTT
>TRBV5-6|-|-|TRBJ1-1
CASSPGAAEAFF
TGTGCCAGCAGCCCAGGGGCCGCTGAAGCTTTCTTT
>TRBV30|-|-|TRBJ1-1
CAWSPGLLEAFF
TGTGCCTGGAGTCCAGGACTGCTTGAAGCTTTCTTT
>TRBV10-3|-|TRBD2|TRBJ2-1
CAISEDSPRGGNEQFF
TGTGCCATCAGTGAGGACTCCCCGCGGGGGGGCAATGAGCAGTTCTTC
>TRBV11-3|few|TRBD1|TRBJ1-1
CASSLVGTGNGEAFF
TGTGCCAGCAGCTTAGTGGGGACAGGGAATGGTGAAGCTTTCTTT
>TRBV9|once|-|TRBJ2-3
CASSPRDFLDTQYF
TGTGCCAGCAGCCCTCGCGACTTCCTGGATACGCAGTATTTT
>TRBV27|-|TRBD1|TRBJ1-1
CASSLDSTGVPEAFF
TGTGCCAGCAGTTTGGATTCTACAGGGGTTCCTGAAGCTTTCTTT
>TRBV9|-|TRBD2|TRBJ2-1
CASSVATSGRRGDEQFF
TGTGCCAGCAGCGTAGCTACTAGCGGGAGGCGCGGTGATGAGCAGTTCTTC
>TRBV7-2|-|TRBD2|TRBJ2-3
CASSSRGLAANTDTQYF
TGTGCCAGCAGCTCGAGGGGACTAGCGGCTAACACAGATACGCAGTATTTT
>TRBV5-1|-|TRBD2|TRBJ2-2
CASSPRLARNTGELFF
TGCGCCAGCAGCCCCCGACTAGCGAGGAACACCGGGGAGCTGTTTTTT
>TRBV6-6|-|TRBD1|TRBJ2-2
CASKGDRIMAGELFF
TGTGCCAGCAAGGGGGACAGAATTATGGCCGGGGAGCTGTTTTTT
>TRBV5-6|-|-|TRBJ2-6
CASSLGAPGLLF
TGTGCCAGCAGCTTAGGAGCGCCAGGGCTCCTCTTC
>TRBV6-1|-|TRBD1|TRBJ1-5
CASSTAGTVNQPQHF
TGTGCCAGCAGTACCGCCGGGACAGTCAATCAGCCCCAGCATTTT